This T cell receptor (beta chain) comes out of a study of CD8+ T cells in alopecia areata. Whole-study context: Treated patients received oral tofacitinib, 5 to 10 mg twice daily.

General study findings and limits: Scalp lesions, especially in alopecia totalis/universalis, had higher clonality than normal scalp. Scalp sample data also include resident alphabeta T cells from normal skin.

Sequencing relied on a cDNA template that was reverse transcribed from extracted RNA. This table comes from immunoSEQ multiplex PCR, and its TCRdb copy is limited to in-frame clones, with some not included. Of hundreds of thousands of clones in the sample, about 53% are singletons; the top ten hold around 0.46%. The CDR3 is 12 residues long. Trimming left V 6 bases short and J 7 bases short, with 7 bases between. The germline CDR1 and CDR2 sequences are MGHDK and SYGVNS. This clone appeared a few times. The target antigen is unknown. Alopecia areata patients provided lesional scalp punch biopsies and peripheral blood, both collected for the study.

Sequenced material: CD4+ T cells sorted from blood, taken at week 0. This TCR came from a human donor with alopecia areata. This chain connects TRBV25-1 to TRBJ1-6; tentative D call: TRBD1 (5 bases). Here the CDR3 DNA reads TGTGCCAGCAGAGAGGGGAATTCACCCCTCCACTTT. Residues: CASREGNSPLHF.